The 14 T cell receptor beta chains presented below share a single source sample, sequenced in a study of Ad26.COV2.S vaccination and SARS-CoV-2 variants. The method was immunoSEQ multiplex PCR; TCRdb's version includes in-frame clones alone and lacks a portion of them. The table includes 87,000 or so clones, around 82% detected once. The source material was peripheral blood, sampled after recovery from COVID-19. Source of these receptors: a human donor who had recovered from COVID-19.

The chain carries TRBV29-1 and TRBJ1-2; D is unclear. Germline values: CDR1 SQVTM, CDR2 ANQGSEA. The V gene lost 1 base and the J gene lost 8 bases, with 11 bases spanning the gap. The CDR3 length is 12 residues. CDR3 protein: CSVEVSGEGYTF. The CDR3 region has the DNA TGCAGCGTTGAAGTTTCCGGGGAGGGCTACACCTTC.

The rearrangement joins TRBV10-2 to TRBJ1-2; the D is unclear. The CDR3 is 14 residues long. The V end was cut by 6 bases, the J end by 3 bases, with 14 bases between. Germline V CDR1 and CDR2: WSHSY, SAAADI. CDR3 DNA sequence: TGCGCCAGCAGCCCAAGGACCCCACACTATGGCTACACCTTC. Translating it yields CASSPRTPHYGYTF.

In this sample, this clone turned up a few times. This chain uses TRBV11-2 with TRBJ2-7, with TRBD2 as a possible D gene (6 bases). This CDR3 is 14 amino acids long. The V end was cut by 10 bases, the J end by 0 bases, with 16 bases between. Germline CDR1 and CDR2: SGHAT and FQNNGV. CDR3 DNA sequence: TGTGCCAACGTAATAGCGGCCTCCTCCTACGAGCAGTACTTC. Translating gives CANVIAASSYEQYF.

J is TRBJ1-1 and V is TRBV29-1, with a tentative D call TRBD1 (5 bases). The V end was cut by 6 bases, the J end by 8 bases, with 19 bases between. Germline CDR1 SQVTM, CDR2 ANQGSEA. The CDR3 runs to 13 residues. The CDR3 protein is CSVTLTASREAFF. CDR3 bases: TGCAGCGTCACCTTGACAGCCAGTAGGGAAGCTTTCTTT.

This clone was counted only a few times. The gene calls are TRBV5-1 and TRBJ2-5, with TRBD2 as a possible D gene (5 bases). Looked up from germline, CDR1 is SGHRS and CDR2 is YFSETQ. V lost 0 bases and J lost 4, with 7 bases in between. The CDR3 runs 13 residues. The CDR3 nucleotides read TGCGCCAGCAGCTTGGAACGGGGAGAGACCCAGTACTTC. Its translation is CASSLERGETQYF.

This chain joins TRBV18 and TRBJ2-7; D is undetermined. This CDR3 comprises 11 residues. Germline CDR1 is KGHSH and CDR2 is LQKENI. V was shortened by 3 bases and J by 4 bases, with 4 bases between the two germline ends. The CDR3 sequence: CASSPQYEQYF. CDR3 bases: TGTGCCAGCTCACCCCAGTACGAGCAGTACTTC.

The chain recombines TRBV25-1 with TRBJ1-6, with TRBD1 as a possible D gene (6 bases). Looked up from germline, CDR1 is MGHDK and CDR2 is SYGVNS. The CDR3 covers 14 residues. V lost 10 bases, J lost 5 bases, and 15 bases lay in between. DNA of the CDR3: TGTGCCACCACGTGGGGGGCGGATAATTCACCCCTCCACTTT. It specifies CATTWGADNSPLHF.

The CDR3 loop reads CASSFLSGMRGRIQYF. The CDR3 coding sequence is TGTGCCAGCAGCTTTCTATCGGGTATGAGAGGTAGAATCCAGTACTTC. The chain couples TRBV5-6 to TRBJ2-5; D is unclear. The V end lost 2 bases, the J end lost 10 bases, and 24 bases lay between the germline ends. CDR1 and CDR2 from the germline V gene are SGHDT and YYEEEE. The CDR3 consists of 16 residues.

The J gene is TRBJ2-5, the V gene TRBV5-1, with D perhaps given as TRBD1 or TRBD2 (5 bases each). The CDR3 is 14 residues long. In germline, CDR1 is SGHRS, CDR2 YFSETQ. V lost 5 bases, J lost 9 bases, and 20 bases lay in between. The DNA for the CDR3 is TGCGCCAGCAGTTCGGGACGTAACCAAGGGGCCCAGTACTTC. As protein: CASSSGRNQGAQYF.

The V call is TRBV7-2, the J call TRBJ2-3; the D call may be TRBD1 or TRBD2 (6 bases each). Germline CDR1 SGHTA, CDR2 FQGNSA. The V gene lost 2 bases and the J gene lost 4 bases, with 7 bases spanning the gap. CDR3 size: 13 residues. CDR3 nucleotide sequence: TGTGCCAGCAGCTTAAGGGGGGCAGATACGCAGTATTTT. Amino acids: CASSLRGADTQYF.

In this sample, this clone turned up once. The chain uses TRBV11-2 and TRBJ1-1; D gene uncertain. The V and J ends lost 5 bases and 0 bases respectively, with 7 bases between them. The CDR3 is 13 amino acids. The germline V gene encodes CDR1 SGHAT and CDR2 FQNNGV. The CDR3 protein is CASSVDLNTEAFF. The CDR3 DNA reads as TGTGCCAGCAGCGTCGACTTGAACACTGAAGCTTTCTTT.

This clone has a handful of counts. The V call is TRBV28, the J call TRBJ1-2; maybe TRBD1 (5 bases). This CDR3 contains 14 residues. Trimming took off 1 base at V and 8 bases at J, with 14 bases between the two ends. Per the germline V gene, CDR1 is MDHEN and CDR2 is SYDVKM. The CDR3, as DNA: TGTGCCAGCAGTTTATCTGGGACTGTCGGAGGCTACACCTTC. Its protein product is CASSLSGTVGGYTF.

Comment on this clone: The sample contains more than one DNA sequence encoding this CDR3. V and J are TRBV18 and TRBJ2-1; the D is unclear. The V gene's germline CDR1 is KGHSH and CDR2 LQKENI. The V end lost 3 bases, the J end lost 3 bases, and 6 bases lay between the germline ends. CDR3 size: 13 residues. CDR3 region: CASSPEFYNEQFF. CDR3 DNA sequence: TGTGCCAGCTCACCTGAATTCTACAATGAGCAGTTCTTC. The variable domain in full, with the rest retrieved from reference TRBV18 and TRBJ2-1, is NAGVMQNPRHLVRRRGQEARLRCSPMKGHSHVYWYRQLPEEGLKFMVYLQKENIIDESGMPKERFSAEFPKEGPSILRIQQVVRGDSAAYFCASSPEFYNEQFFGPGTRLTVL.

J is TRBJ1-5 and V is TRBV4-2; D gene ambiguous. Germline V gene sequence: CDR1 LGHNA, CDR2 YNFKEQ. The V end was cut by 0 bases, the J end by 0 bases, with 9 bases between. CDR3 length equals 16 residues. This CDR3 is CASSQDLRDSNQPQHF. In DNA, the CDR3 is TGTGCCAGCAGCCAAGATCTCCGGGATAGCAATCAGCCCCAGCATTTT.